This is a list of T cell receptor beta chains from one sample in a study of human T cells and chemical hapten exposure. From the RACE reads, TCRdb called clonotypes with MiXCR, one entry per CDR3 protein. Of fewer than 100,000 distinct CDR3 sequences listed, around 12% are singletons. The specimen was whole blood, collected in connection with sensitization to the hapten diphenylcyclopropenone (DPC). The source of these receptors is a woman aged 40 to 50 with alopecia areata. Some clones in this sample may be carry-over from other donors' samples. CDR3s include the opening cysteine and the closing phenylalanine or tryptophan. Each record gives: CDR3 protein, CDR3 DNA, D gene, V gene, CDR3 length, J gene, clone size. D genes are given only for firm matches. Only part of the rows carry a size: once, few, many, or a class if the clone is expanded.

CDR3aa: CARRWETSYNEQFF
CDR3nt: TGTGCCCGACGGTGGGAGACGTCGTACAATGAGCAGTTCTTC
d_gene: -
v_gene: TRBV19
len: 14
j_gene: TRBJ2-1
abundance: many

CDR3aa: CASSQGGQGLAKNIQYF
CDR3nt: TGCGCCAGCAGCCAAGGAGGACAAGGACTAGCCAAAAACATTCAGTACTTC
d_gene: -
v_gene: TRBV4-1
len: 17
j_gene: TRBJ2-4
abundance: few

CDR3aa: CASSLWLAGTIDTQYF
CDR3nt: TGTGCCAGCAGTTTATGGCTAGCGGGGACCATAGATACGCAGTATTTT
d_gene: TRBD2
v_gene: TRBV12-3/TRBV12-4
len: 16
j_gene: TRBJ2-3
abundance: once

CDR3aa: CASSQGLATYYEQYF
CDR3nt: TGTGCCAGCAGCCAAGGGCTGGCAACCTACTACGAGCAGTACTTC
d_gene: -
v_gene: TRBV3-1
len: 15
j_gene: TRBJ2-7
abundance: few

CDR3aa: CASSPGRTSGNNEQFF
CDR3nt: TGTGCCAGCAGCCCAGGGAGGACTAGCGGAAACAATGAGCAGTTCTTC
d_gene: TRBD2
v_gene: TRBV6-2/TRBV6-3
len: 16
j_gene: TRBJ2-1
abundance: -

CDR3aa: CASSTLSGRAGEQYF
CDR3nt: TGTGCCAGCAGCACCCTTAGCGGGAGGGCCGGCGAGCAGTACTTC
d_gene: TRBD2
v_gene: TRBV7-6
len: 15
j_gene: TRBJ2-7
abundance: -

CDR3aa: CASSRTSLSEAFF
CDR3nt: TGTGCCAGCAGCAGGACGTCATTGAGTGAAGCTTTCTTT
d_gene: -
v_gene: TRBV6-5
len: 13
j_gene: TRBJ1-1
abundance: -

CDR3aa: CASSGGTFNNEQFF
CDR3nt: TGCGCCAGCAGCGGCGGGACTTTCAACAATGAGCAGTTCTTC
d_gene: -
v_gene: TRBV5-1
len: 14
j_gene: TRBJ2-1
abundance: -

CDR3aa: CASSPTGYSEKLFF
CDR3nt: TGTGCCAGCAGTCCGACAGGGTACAGTGAAAAACTGTTTTTT
d_gene: TRBD1
v_gene: TRBV12-3/TRBV12-4
len: 14
j_gene: TRBJ1-4
abundance: few

CDR3aa: CASSLNREGGYTF
CDR3nt: TGTGCCAGCAGTTTAAACAGGGAAGGTGGCTACACCTTC
d_gene: -
v_gene: TRBV12-3/TRBV12-4
len: 13
j_gene: TRBJ1-2
abundance: -

CDR3aa: CASTGQVNQPQHF
CDR3nt: TGTGCCAGCACGGGACAAGTCAATCAGCCCCAGCATTTT
d_gene: -
v_gene: TRBV6-2/TRBV6-3
len: 13
j_gene: TRBJ1-5
abundance: few

CDR3aa: CSARDTGTYGYTF
CDR3nt: TGCAGTGCTAGAGATACAGGGACCTATGGCTACACCTTC
d_gene: -
v_gene: TRBV20-1
len: 13
j_gene: TRBJ1-2
abundance: -

CDR3aa: CASSLLQGAGSPLHF
CDR3nt: TGTGCCAGCAGCTTGCTTCAGGGGGCAGGATCACCCCTCCACTTT
d_gene: TRBD1
v_gene: TRBV5-8
len: 15
j_gene: TRBJ1-6
abundance: -

CDR3aa: CASRTQGTYNEQFF
CDR3nt: TGTGCCAGCAGGACACAGGGTACCTACAATGAGCAGTTCTTC
d_gene: -
v_gene: TRBV5-4
len: 14
j_gene: TRBJ2-1
abundance: -

CDR3aa: CASSLGQGRRQPQHF
CDR3nt: TGTGCCAGCAGCTTAGGGCAGGGTCGGCGGCAGCCCCAGCATTTT
d_gene: -
v_gene: TRBV7-8
len: 15
j_gene: TRBJ1-5
abundance: -

CDR3aa: CSVVRRAGEQYF
CDR3nt: TGCAGCGTTGTAAGGCGGGCAGGGGAGCAGTACTTC
d_gene: -
v_gene: TRBV29-1
len: 12
j_gene: TRBJ2-7
abundance: many

CDR3aa: CSARRDLLQYYEQYF
CDR3nt: TGCAGTGCTAGAAGGGACCTTCTACAATACTACGAGCAGTACTTC
d_gene: -
v_gene: TRBV20-1
len: 15
j_gene: TRBJ2-7
abundance: few

CDR3aa: CASARDRLEGNNEQFF
CDR3nt: TGTGCTAGTGCCCGCGACCGACTAGAGGGGAACAATGAGCAGTTCTTC
d_gene: -
v_gene: TRBV12-5
len: 16
j_gene: TRBJ2-1
abundance: once

CDR3aa: CASKVAVNTGELFF
CDR3nt: TGTGCCAGTAAGGTCGCCGTAAACACCGGGGAGCTGTTTTTT
d_gene: -
v_gene: TRBV19
len: 14
j_gene: TRBJ2-2
abundance: few

CDR3aa: CASRSLRAERTDTQYF
CDR3nt: TGTGCCAGCAGGTCCCTCCGAGCGGAGCGCACAGATACGCAGTATTTT
d_gene: -
v_gene: TRBV6-5
len: 16
j_gene: TRBJ2-3
abundance: many

CDR3aa: CASLPPGGRDEQFF
CDR3nt: TGTGCCAGCCTTCCCCCGGGGGGCAGGGATGAGCAGTTCTTC
d_gene: -
v_gene: TRBV7-2
len: 14
j_gene: TRBJ2-1
abundance: -

CDR3aa: CASSPVGRPEEYF
CDR3nt: TGTGCCAGCAGTCCCGTCGGGCGACCGGAAGAGTACTTC
d_gene: -
v_gene: TRBV28
len: 13
j_gene: TRBJ2-7
abundance: many

CDR3aa: CASSARFLAGGPSDTQYF
CDR3nt: TGTGCCAGCAGCGCCCGATTCTTAGCGGGAGGGCCCTCAGATACGCAGTATTTT
d_gene: TRBD2
v_gene: TRBV6-4
len: 18
j_gene: TRBJ2-3
abundance: many

CDR3aa: CASSLEGNTEAFF
CDR3nt: TGTGCCAGCAGCTTAGAAGGGAACACTGAAGCTTTCTTT
d_gene: -
v_gene: TRBV7-9
len: 13
j_gene: TRBJ1-1
abundance: many

CDR3aa: CASSLTWNTEAFF
CDR3nt: TGCGCCAGCAGCTTGACGTGGAACACTGAAGCTTTCTTT
d_gene: -
v_gene: TRBV5-1
len: 13
j_gene: TRBJ1-1
abundance: -

CDR3aa: CASSLWGIAEAFF
CDR3nt: TGTGCCAGCAGTTTATGGGGAATCGCTGAAGCTTTCTTT
d_gene: -
v_gene: TRBV12-3/TRBV12-4
len: 13
j_gene: TRBJ1-1
abundance: many

CDR3aa: CASSERGSANEQFF
CDR3nt: TGTGCCAGCAGTGAAAGAGGGTCCGCAAATGAGCAGTTCTTC
d_gene: -
v_gene: TRBV6-4
len: 14
j_gene: TRBJ2-1
abundance: -

CDR3aa: CSVTQLIQETQYF
CDR3nt: TGCAGCGTTACGCAGTTAATCCAAGAGACCCAGTACTTC
d_gene: -
v_gene: TRBV29-1
len: 13
j_gene: TRBJ2-5
abundance: many

CDR3aa: CASSLRQGAGDTQYF
CDR3nt: TGTGCCAGCAGCCTAAGACAGGGGGCGGGAGATACGCAGTATTTT
d_gene: TRBD1
v_gene: TRBV7-2
len: 15
j_gene: TRBJ2-3
abundance: few

CDR3aa: CASSLDQHSTETQYF
CDR3nt: TGCGCCAGCAGCTTGGATCAGCATTCAACGGAGACCCAGTACTTC
d_gene: -
v_gene: TRBV5-1
len: 15
j_gene: TRBJ2-5
abundance: -

CDR3aa: CSAPGAYNEQFF
CDR3nt: TGCAGTGCCCCGGGGGCTTACAATGAGCAGTTCTTC
d_gene: -
v_gene: TRBV20-1
len: 12
j_gene: TRBJ2-1
abundance: few

CDR3aa: CASSYSGEGHGEQFF
CDR3nt: TGTGCCAGCAGTTACTCGGGGGAGGGCCATGGCGAGCAGTTCTTC
d_gene: TRBD2
v_gene: TRBV6-2/TRBV6-3
len: 15
j_gene: TRBJ2-1
abundance: many

CDR3aa: CSASRGGLNTEAFF
CDR3nt: TGCAGTGCTAGCAGAGGGGGCTTGAACACTGAAGCTTTCTTT
d_gene: TRBD1
v_gene: TRBV20-1
len: 14
j_gene: TRBJ1-1
abundance: -

CDR3aa: CASNLIAGDTTGELFF
CDR3nt: TGCGCCAGCAATCTAATAGCGGGAGATACCACCGGGGAGCTGTTTTTT
d_gene: TRBD2
v_gene: TRBV10-2
len: 16
j_gene: TRBJ2-2
abundance: -

CDR3aa: CASSQRDPSAQSSYNEQFF
CDR3nt: TGCGCCAGCAGCCAAAGGGATCCTAGCGCCCAAAGCTCCTACAATGAGCAGTTCTTC
d_gene: -
v_gene: TRBV4-1
len: 19
j_gene: TRBJ2-1
abundance: few